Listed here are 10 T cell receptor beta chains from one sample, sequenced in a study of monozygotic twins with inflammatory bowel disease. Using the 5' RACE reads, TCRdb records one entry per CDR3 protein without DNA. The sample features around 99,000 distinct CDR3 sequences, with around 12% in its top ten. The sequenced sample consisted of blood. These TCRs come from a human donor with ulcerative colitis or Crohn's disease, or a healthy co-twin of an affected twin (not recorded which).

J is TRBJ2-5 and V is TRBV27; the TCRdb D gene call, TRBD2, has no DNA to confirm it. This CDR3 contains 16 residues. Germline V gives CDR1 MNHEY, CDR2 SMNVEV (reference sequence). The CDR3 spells CASSPFFSGQQETQYF.

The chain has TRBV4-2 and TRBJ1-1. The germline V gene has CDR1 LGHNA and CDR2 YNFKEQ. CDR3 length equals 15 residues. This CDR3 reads CASSQERRDWTEAFF.

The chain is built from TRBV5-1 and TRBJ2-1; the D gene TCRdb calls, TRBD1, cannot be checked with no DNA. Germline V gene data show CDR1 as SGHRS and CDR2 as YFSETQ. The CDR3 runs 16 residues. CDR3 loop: CASSPTPGAGPNEQFF.

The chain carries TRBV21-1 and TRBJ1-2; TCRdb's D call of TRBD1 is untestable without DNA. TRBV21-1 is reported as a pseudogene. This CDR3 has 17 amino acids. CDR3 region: CASSKNPSPGQRYGYTF.

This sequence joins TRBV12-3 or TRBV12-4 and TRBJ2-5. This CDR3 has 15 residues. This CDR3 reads CASSLGQGYQETQYF.

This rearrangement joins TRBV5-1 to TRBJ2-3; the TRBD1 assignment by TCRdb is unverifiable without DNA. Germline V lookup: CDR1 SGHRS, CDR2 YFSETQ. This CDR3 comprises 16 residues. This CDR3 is CASSLESPRGADTQYF.

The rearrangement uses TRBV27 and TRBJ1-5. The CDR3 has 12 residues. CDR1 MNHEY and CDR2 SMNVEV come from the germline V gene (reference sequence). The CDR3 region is CASSDPNQPQHF.

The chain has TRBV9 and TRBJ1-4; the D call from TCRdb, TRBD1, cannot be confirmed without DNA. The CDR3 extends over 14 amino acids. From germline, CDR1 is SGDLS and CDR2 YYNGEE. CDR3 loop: CASSRDRGREKLFF.

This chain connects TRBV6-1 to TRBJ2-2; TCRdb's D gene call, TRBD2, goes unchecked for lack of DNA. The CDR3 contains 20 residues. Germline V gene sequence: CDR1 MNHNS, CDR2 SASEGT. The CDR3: CASSGRLAGGPGWDTGELFF.

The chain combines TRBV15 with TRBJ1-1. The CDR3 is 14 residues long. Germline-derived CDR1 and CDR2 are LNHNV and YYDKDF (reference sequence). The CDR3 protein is CATSDGWANTEAFF.